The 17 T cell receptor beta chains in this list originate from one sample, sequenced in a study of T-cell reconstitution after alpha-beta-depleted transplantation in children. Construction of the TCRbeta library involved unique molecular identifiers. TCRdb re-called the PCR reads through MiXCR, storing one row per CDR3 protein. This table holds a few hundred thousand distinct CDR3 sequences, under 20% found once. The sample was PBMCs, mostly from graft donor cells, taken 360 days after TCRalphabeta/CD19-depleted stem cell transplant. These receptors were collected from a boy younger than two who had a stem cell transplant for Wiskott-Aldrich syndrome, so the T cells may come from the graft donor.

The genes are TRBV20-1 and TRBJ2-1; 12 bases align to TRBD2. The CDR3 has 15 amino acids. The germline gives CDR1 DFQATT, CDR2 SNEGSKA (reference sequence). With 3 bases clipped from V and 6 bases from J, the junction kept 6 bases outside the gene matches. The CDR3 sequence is CSASLLAGGRNEQFF. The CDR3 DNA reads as TGCAGTGCTAGCCTTCTAGCGGGAGGGCGCAATGAGCAGTTCTTC.

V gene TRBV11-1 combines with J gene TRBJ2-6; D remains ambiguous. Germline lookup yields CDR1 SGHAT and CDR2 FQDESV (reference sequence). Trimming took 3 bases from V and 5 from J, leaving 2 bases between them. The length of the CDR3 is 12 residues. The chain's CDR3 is CASSFRANVLTF. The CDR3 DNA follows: TGTGCCAGCAGCTTTAGGGCCAACGTCCTGACTTTC.

The CDR3 loop reads CASSYRLMNTEAFF. The DNA for the CDR3 is TGTGCCAGCAGTTATCGACTCATGAACACTGAAGCTTTCTTT. The chain links TRBV6-5 to TRBJ1-1; no clear D gene. Germline loops: CDR1 MNHEY, CDR2 SVGAGI. V was trimmed by 3 bases and J by 0 bases, leaving 8 bases between them. The CDR3 runs to 14 residues.

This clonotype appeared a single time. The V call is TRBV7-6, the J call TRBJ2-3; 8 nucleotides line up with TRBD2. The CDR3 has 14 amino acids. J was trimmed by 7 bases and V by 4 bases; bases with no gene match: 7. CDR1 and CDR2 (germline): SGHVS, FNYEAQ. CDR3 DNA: TGTGCCAGCAGCTCCTCGGGAGGGCCATATACGCAGTATTTT. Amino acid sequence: CASSSSGGPYTQYF. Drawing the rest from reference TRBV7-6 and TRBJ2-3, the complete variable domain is GAGVSQSPRYKVTKRGQDVALRCDPISGHVSLYWYRQALGQGPEFLTYFNYEAQQDKSGLPNDRFSAERPEGSISTLTIQRTEQRDSAMYRCASSSSGGPYTQYFGPGTRLTVL.

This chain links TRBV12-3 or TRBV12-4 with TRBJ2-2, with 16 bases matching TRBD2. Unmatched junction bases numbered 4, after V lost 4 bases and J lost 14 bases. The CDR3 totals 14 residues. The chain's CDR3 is CASSSGTSGGALFF. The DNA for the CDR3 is TGTGCCAGCAGTTCCGGGACTAGCGGGGGGGCCCTGTTTTTT.

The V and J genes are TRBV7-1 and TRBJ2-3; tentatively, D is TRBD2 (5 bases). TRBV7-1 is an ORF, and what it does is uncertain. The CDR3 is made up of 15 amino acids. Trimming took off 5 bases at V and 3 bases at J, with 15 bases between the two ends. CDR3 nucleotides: TGTGCCAGCAGCCCTTACGGCGGGCTAACAGATACGCAGTATTTT. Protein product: CASSPYGGLTDTQYF.

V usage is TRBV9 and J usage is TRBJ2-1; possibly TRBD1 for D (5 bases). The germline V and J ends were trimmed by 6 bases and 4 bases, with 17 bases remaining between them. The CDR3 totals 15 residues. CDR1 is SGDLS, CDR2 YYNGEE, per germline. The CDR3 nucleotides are TGTGCCAGCAACCCCGCAGGGATCCCTTACAATGAGCAGTTCTTC. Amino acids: CASNPAGIPYNEQFF. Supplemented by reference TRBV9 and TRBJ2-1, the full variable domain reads DSGVTQTPKHLITATGQRVTLRCSPRSGDLSVYWYQQSLDQGLQFLIQYYNGEERAKGNILERFSAQQFPDLHSELNLSSLELGDSALYFCASNPAGIPYNEQFFGPGTRLTVL.

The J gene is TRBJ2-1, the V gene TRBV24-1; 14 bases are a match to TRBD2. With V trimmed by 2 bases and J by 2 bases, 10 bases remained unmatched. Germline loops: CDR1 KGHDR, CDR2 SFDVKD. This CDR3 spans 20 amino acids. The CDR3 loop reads CATSDSAGTSGRGPYNEQFF. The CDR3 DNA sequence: TGTGCCACCAGTGATTCCGCCGGGACTAGCGGGAGAGGGCCCTACAATGAGCAGTTCTTC.

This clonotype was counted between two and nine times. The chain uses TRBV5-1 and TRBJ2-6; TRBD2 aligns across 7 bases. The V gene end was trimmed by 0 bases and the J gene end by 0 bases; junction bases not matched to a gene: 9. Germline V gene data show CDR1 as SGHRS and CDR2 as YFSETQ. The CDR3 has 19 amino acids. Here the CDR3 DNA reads TGCGCCAGCAGCTTGGGGCTAGCGGAGAAAAGCTCTGGGGCCAACGTCCTGACTTTC. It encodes CASSLGLAEKSSGANVLTF.

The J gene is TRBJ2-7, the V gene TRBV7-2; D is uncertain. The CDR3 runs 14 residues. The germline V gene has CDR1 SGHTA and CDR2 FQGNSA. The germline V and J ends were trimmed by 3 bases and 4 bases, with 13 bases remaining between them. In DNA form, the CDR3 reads TGTGCCAGCAGCTTGGCTGTCATCTCATACGAGCAGTACTTC. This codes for CASSLAVISYEQYF.

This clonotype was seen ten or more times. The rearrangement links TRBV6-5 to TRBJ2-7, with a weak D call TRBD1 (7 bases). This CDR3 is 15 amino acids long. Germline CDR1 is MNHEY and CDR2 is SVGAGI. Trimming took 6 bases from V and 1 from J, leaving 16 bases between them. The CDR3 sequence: CASRGGQTRSYEQYF. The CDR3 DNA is TGTGCCAGCAGGGGGGGACAGACACGTTCCTACGAGCAGTACTTC.

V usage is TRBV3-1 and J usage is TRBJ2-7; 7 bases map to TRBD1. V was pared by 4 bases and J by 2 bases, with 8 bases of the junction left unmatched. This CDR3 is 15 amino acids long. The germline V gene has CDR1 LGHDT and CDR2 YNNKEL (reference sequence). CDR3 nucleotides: TGTGCCAGCAGCCCTACGGACAGGCGGCCCTACGAGCAGTACTTC. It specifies CASSPTDRRPYEQYF.

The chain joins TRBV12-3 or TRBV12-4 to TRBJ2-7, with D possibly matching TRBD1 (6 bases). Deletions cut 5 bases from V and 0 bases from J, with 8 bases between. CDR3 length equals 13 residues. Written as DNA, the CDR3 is TGTGCCAGCAGTGAACAGGGCTCCTACGAGCAGTACTTC. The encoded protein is CASSEQGSYEQYF.

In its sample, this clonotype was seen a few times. The CDR3 loop reads CAISDSGGGDTQYF. CDR3 coding DNA: TGTGCCATCAGTGATAGCGGGGGTGGAGATACGCAGTATTTT. V and J are TRBV10-3 and TRBJ2-3; 9 bases are shared with TRBD2. Trimming at V came to 3 bases and at J to 5 bases, leaving 3 bases not matched to a gene. Per the germline V gene, CDR1 is ENHRY and CDR2 is SYGVKD. CDR3 length equals 14 residues.

CDR3 amino acids: CLSGKGTGELFF. In DNA, the CDR3 is TGTTTGAGCGGGAAGGGGACCGGGGAGCTGTTTTTT. This chain uses TRBV7-2 with TRBJ2-2, with TRBD2 matching over 7 bases. The CDR3 length is 12 residues. The germline gives CDR1 SGHTA, CDR2 FQGNSA.

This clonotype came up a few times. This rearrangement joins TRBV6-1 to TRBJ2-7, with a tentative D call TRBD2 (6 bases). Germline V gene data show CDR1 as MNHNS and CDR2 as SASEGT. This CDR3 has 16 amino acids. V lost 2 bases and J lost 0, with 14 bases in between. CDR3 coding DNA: TGTGCCAGCAGTGAAAGGCGGCTAGCGTCCTCCTACGAGCAGTACTTC. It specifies CASSERRLASSYEQYF.

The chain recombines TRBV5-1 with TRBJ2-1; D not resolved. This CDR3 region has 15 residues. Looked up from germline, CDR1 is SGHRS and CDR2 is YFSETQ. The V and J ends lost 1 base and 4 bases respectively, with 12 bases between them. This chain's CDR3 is CASSLKVAPYNEQFF. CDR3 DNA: TGCGCCAGCAGCTTGAAAGTGGCTCCTTACAATGAGCAGTTCTTC.